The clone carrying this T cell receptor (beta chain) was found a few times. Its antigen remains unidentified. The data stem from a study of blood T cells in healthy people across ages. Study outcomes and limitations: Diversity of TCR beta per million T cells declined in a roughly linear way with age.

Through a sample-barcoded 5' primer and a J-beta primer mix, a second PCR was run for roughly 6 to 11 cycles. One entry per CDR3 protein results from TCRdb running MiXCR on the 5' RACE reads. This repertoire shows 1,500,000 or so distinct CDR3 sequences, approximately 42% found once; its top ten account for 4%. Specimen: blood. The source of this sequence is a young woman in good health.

CDR3 sequence reads: CASLGQGRYEQYF. As DNA, the CDR3 is TGTGCCAGCTTGGGGCAGGGGCGGTACGAGCAGTACTTC. The chain has TRBV2 and TRBJ2-4, with D possibly matching TRBD1 (6 bases). The DNA end favors TRBJ2-7, so the J call may be wrong. CDR1 and CDR2 (germline): SNHLY, FYNNEI. The CDR3 is 13 residues long.